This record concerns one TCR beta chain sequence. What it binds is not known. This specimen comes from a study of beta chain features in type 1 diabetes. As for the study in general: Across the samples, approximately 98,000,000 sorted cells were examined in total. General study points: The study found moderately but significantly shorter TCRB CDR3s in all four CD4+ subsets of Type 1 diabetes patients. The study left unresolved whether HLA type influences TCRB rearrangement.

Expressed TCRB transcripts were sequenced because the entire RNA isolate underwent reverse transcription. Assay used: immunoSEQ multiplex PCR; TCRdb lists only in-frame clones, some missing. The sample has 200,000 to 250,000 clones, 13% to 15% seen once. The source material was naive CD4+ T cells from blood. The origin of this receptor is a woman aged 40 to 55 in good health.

The CDR3 region has the DNA TGTGCCAGCTCACCGGGGACTAGCGGGGGATCATACAATGAGCAGTTCTTC. It yields the protein CASSPGTSGGSYNEQFF. V usage is TRBV18 and J usage is TRBJ2-1, with 14 bases matching TRBD2. With V trimmed by 3 bases and J by 4 bases, 5 bases remained unmatched. This CDR3 region has 17 residues. CDR1 and CDR2 from the germline V gene are KGHSH and LQKENI.